This T cell receptor beta chain was retrieved from a study of blood T cell repertoires in COVID-19. Looking at the study overall: Acute and convalescent COVID-19 specimens originated in the United States, Italy and Spain.

In terms of age and location, participants ranged from about 18 to 95 years and lived in about 25 US areas. Which cohort a participant joined came from the clinical history participants gave. The junction had 4 bases not matched to a gene; V was cut back by 5 bases and J by 4 bases. CDR1 LNHDA and CDR2 SQIVND come from the germline V gene (reference sequence). CDR3 length: 13 amino acids. Original methodology: Amplification of reference gene primers was used by the study to estimate nucleated cell counts. Assay: immunoSEQ multiplex PCR; the TCRdb copy retains only in-frame clones and omits some. Clone size and the V and J calls come from that table; the DNA yielded D and trimming. The data show 320,000 or so clones, roughly 85% seen once.

This chain links TRBV19 with TRBJ2-5, with 7 bases identical to TRBD2. Material: PBMCs or T cells enriched from blood (not recorded which). The sequence came from a woman in her 30s who had been exposed to COVID-19. CDR3 sequence: CASSPGGGETQYF. DNA of the CDR3: TGTGCCAGTAGTCCCGGCGGGGGAGAGACCCAGTACTTC.